A single sample gave rise to the 11 T cell receptor beta chains below, sequenced in a study of shared clonotypes between healthy human individuals. Using immunoSEQ multiplex PCR, the repertoire was profiled, and TCRdb retains in-frame clones only, with some absent. Here the sample spans roughly 2.4 million clones, nearly 97% being singletons. Sequenced input: naive CD4+ T cells sorted from blood. The subset denotes: CD45RA+ positively selected. The receptor source for this set is a man aged 18 to 29 in good health.

The chain carries TRBV5-4 and TRBJ2-7, with 7 bases aligning to TRBD1. This CDR3 region has 12 residues. After removal of 4 bases from V and 5 bases from J, the junction contained 3 bases not matched to a gene. Germline V gene lookup returns CDR1 SGHNT and CDR2 YYREEE (reference sequence). Here the CDR3 reads CASSRGQDEQYF. The CDR3 region has the DNA TGTGCCAGCAGCCGCGGACAGGACGAGCAGTACTTC.

The chain has TRBV5-6 and TRBJ2-3, with D maybe TRBD1 (5 bases). The V and J ends lost 3 bases and 8 bases respectively, with 16 bases between them. The germline V gene has CDR1 SGHDT and CDR2 YYEEEE. This CDR3 has 14 residues. CDR3 nucleotide sequence: TGTGCCAGCAGCTCGGACATATTAGAGTTTACGCAGTATTTT. Encoded protein: CASSSDILEFTQYF.

Worth noting for this clone: This specimen includes other DNA sequences encoding the same CDR3. CDR3 in amino acids: CASSYSGQYEQYF. CDR3 nucleotides: TGTGCCAGCAGTTACTCTGGGCAGTACGAGCAGTACTTC. The V and J genes are TRBV6-5 and TRBJ2-7, with D unclear. Trimming removed 0 bases at V and 4 bases at J, with 7 bases between. The CDR3 sequence is 13 residues long. The germline V gene has CDR1 MNHEY and CDR2 SVGAGI.

Remarks on this clone: This specimen includes other DNA sequences encoding the same CDR3. The rearrangement links TRBV10-3 to TRBJ2-3; D unresolved. The CDR3 has 11 amino acids. With 4 bases removed from V and 3 bases from J, the gap between germline ends came to 2 bases. Germline V gene sequence: CDR1 ENHRY, CDR2 SYGVKD. CDR3 region: CAISVTDTQYF. CDR3 in DNA: TGTGCCATCAGTGTGACAGATACGCAGTATTTT.

The chain combines TRBV29-1 with TRBJ2-7, with 7 bases identical to TRBD1. Trimming took 7 bases from V and 3 from J; bases not matched to a gene: 12. The CDR3 extends over 14 amino acids. Germline CDR1 reads SQVTM; CDR2 reads ANQGSEA. This chain's CDR3 is CSANPTGQNYEQYF. CDR3 DNA: TGCAGCGCAAACCCAACGGGACAGAACTACGAGCAGTACTTC.

The chain carries TRBV10-3 and TRBJ2-5; the match to TRBD2 covers 10 bases. The CDR3 extends over 17 amino acids. J lost 1 base, V lost 3 bases, and 8 bases had no gene match. Germline lookup yields CDR1 ENHRY and CDR2 SYGVKD. The CDR3 reads CAISDQRGGKIQETQYF. CDR3 in DNA: TGTGCCATCAGTGACCAGCGGGGGGGTAAAATCCAAGAGACCCAGTACTTC.

The chain has TRBV6-1 and TRBJ2-2; 8 bases line up with TRBD1. The CDR3 spans 16 residues. Germline lookup yields CDR1 MNHNS and CDR2 SASEGT. J lost 6 bases, V lost 8 bases, and 14 bases had no gene match. CDR3 DNA: TGTGCCAGCCGTGGAGAGTGGGACAGGAGCGCCGGGGAGCTGTTTTTT. The encoded protein is CASRGEWDRSAGELFF.

The rearrangement joins TRBV10-1 to TRBJ2-2, with 10 bases lining up with TRBD2. This CDR3 contains 13 residues. V lost 2 bases and J lost 15; bases outside the gene matches: 6. Germline loops: CDR1 WNHNN, CDR2 SYGVQD (reference sequence). The CDR3 DNA is TGCGCCAGCAGTGAGATCCTAGCGGGAGCGTTGTTTTTT. It translates to CASSEILAGALFF.

V and J are TRBV11-2 and TRBJ2-1; D gene unclear. The CDR3 is 15 amino acids. V lost 1 base and J lost 9, with 16 bases in between. Germline lookup yields CDR1 SGHAT and CDR2 FQNNGV. As DNA, the CDR3 is TGTGCCAGCAGCTTAGGCGTCTCCCCGGTAGGTGAGCAGTTCTTC. Its protein is CASSLGVSPVGEQFF.

J is TRBJ2-7 and V is TRBV18; D remains ambiguous. The CDR3 is made up of 14 amino acids. Trimming pared 2 bases from V and 3 bases from J, leaving 11 bases between. From germline, CDR1 is KGHSH and CDR2 LQKENI. The CDR3 DNA is TGTGCCAGCTCACCAGGGCAGCCTAACTACGAGCAGTACTTC. Protein sequence: CASSPGQPNYEQYF.

The V gene is TRBV10-2, the J gene TRBJ2-6; no definite D call. CDR1 is WSHSY and CDR2 is SAAADI in the germline V gene. The ends were cut back, 8 bases at V and 0 bases at J, with 5 bases in the middle. The CDR3 is made up of 13 amino acids. The CDR3 loop is CASAYSGANVLTF. The CDR3 DNA follows: TGCGCCAGCGCTTACTCTGGGGCCAACGTCCTGACTTTC.